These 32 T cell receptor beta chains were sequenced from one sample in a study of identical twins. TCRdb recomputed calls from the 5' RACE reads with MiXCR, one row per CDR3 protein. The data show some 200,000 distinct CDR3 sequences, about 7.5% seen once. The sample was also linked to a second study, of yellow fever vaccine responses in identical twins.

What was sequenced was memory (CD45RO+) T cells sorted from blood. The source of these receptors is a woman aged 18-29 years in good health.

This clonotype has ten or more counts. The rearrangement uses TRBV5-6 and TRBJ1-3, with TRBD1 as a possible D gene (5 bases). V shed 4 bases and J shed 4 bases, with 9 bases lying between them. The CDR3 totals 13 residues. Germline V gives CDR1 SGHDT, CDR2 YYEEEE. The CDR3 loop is CASSTGRGNTIYF. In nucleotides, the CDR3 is TGTGCCAGCAGCACGGGACGCGGAAACACCATATATTTT.

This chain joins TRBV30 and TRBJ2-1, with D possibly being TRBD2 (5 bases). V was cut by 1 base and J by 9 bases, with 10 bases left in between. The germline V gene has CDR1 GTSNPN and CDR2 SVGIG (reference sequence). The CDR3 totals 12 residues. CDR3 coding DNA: TGTGCCTGGAGTGAGGATGGAGGTGAGCAGTTCTTC. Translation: CAWSEDGGEQFF.

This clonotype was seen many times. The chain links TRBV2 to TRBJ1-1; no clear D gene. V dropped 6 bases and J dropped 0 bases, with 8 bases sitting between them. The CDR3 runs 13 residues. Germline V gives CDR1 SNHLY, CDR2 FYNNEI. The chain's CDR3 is CASRMGMNTEAFF. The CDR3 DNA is TGTGCCAGCAGGATGGGGATGAACACTGAAGCTTTCTTT.

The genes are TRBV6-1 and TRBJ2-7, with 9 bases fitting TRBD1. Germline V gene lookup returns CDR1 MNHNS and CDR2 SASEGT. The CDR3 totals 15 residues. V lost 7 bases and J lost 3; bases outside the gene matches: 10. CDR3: CASTPRPDRGYEQYF. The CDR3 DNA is TGTGCCAGCACCCCTAGACCGGACAGGGGCTACGAGCAGTACTTC.

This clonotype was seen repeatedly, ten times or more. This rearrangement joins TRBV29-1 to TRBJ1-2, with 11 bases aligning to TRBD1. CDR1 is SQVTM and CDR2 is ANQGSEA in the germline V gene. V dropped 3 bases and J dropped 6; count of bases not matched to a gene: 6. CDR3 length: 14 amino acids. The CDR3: CSVDRTGGVNGYTF. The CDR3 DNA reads TGCAGCGTTGACAGGACAGGGGGCGTTAATGGCTACACCTTC.

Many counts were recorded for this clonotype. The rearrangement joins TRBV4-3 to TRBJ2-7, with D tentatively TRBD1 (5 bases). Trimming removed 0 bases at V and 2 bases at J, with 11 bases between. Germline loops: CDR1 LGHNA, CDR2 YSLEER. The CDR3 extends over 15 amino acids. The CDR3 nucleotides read TGCGCCAGCAGCCAAGATGGGGCGGACCCCTACGAGCAGTACTTC. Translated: CASSQDGADPYEQYF.

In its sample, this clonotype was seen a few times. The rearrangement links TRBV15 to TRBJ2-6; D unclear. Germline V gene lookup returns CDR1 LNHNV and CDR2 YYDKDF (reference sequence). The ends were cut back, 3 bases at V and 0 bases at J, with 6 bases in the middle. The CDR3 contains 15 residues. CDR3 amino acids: CATSRTSSGANVLTF. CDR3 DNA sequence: TGTGCCACCAGCAGGACAAGCTCTGGGGCCAACGTCCTGACTTTC. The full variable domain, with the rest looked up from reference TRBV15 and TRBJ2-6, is DAMVIQNPRYQVTQFGKPVTLSCSQTLNHNVMYWYQQKSSQAPKLLFHYYDKDFNNEADTPDNFQSRRPNTSFCFLDIRSPGLGDTAMYLCATSRTSSGANVLTFGAGSRLTVL.

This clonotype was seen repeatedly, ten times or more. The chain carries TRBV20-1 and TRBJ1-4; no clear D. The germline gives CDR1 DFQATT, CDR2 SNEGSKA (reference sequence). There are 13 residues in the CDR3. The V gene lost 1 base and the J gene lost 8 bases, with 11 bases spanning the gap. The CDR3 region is CSARGNLEEKLFF. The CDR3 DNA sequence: TGCAGTGCTAGAGGAAACCTAGAAGAAAAACTGTTTTTT.

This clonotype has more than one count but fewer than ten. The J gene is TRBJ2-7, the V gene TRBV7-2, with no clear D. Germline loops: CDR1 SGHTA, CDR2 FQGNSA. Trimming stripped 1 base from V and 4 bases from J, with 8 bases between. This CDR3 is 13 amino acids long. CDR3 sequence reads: CASSLDGRYEQYF. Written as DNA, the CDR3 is TGTGCCAGCAGCTTAGATGGCAGATACGAGCAGTACTTC. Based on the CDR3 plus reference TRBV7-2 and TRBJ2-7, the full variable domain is GAGVSQSPSNKVTEKGKDVELRCDPISGHTALYWYRQSLGQGLEFLIYFQGNSAPDKSGLPSDRFSAERTGGSVSTLTIQRTQQEDSAVYLCASSLDGRYEQYFGPGTRLTVT.

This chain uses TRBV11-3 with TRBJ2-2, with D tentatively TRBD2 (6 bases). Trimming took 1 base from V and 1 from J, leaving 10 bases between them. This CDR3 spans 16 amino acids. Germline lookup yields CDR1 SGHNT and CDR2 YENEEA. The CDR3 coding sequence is TGTGCCAGCAGCTTAGGGGGAGGCCTGAACACCGGGGAGCTGTTTTTT. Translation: CASSLGGGLNTGELFF.

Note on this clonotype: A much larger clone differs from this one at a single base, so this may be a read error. DNA of the CDR3: TGTGCCAGCAGTACCAGAGATACGCAGTATTTT. Protein sequence: CASSTRDTQYF. V usage is TRBV6-5 and J usage is TRBJ2-3; D gene unclear. This CDR3 spans 11 amino acids. In germline, CDR1 is MNHEY, CDR2 SVGAGI. V lost 5 bases, J lost 5 bases, and 5 bases lay in between.

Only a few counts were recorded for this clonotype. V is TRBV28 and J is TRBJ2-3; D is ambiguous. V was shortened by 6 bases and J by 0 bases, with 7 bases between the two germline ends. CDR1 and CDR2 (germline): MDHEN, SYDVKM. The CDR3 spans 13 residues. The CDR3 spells CASRLPSTDTQYF. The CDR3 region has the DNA TGTGCCAGCAGACTACCCAGCACAGATACGCAGTATTTT.

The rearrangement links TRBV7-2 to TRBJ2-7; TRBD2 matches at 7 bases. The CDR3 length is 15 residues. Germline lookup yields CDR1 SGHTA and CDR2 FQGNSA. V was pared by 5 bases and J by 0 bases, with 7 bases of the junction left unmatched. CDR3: CASSALALSSYEQYF. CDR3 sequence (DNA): TGTGCCAGCAGCGCACTAGCGTTAAGCTCCTACGAGCAGTACTTC.

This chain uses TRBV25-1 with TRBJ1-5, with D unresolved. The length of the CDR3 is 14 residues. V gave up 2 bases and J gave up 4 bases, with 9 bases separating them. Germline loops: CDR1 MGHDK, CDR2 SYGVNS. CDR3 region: CASSEGLENQPQHF. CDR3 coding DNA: TGTGCCAGCAGTGAAGGTCTGGAGAATCAGCCCCAGCATTTT. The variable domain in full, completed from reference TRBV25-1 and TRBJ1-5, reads EADIYQTPRYLVIGTGKKITLECSQTMGHDKMYWYQQDPGMELHLIHYSYGVNSTEKGDLSSESTVSRIRTEHFPLTLESARPSHTSQYLCASSEGLENQPQHFGDGTRLSIL.

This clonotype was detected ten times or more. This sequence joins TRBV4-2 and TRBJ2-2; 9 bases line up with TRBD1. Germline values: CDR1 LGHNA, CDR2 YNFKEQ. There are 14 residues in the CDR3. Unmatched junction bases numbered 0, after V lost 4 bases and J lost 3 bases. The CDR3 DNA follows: TGTGCCAGCAGCCGGACAGGGGACACCGGGGAGCTGTTTTTT. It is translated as CASSRTGDTGELFF.

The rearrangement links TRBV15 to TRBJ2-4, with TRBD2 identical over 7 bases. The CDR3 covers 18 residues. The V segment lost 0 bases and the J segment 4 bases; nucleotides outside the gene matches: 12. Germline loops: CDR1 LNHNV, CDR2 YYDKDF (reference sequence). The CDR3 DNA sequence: TGTGCCACCAGCAGAGATAAGGGGACCGAGGGAGGGAAAAACATTCAGTACTTC. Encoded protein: CATSRDKGTEGGKNIQYF.

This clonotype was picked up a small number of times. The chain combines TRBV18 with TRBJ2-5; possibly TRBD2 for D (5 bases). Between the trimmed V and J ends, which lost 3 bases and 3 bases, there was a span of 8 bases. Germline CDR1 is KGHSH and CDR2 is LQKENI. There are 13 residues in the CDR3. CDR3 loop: CASSPTREETQYF. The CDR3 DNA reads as TGTGCCAGCTCACCTACTAGGGAAGAGACCCAGTACTTC.

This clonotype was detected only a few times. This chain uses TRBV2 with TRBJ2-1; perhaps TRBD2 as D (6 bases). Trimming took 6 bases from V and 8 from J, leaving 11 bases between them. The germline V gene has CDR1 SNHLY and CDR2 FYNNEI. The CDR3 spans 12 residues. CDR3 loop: CASRRDGDEQFF. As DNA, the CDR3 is TGTGCCAGCAGGCGGGACGGCGATGAGCAGTTCTTC.

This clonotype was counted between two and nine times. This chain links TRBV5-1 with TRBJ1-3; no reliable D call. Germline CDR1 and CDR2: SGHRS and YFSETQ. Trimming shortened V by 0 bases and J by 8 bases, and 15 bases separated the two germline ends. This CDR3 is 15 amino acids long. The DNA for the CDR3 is TGCGCCAGCAGCTTGGAGGGCTCAGGTCGGGACACCATATATTTT. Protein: CASSLEGSGRDTIYF.

Here the CDR3 reads CASSLLGGELFF. The CDR3 DNA follows: TGTGCCAGCAGCTTATTAGGCGGGGAGCTGTTTTTT. The chain employs TRBV5-6 and TRBJ2-2; D gene uncertain. The CDR3 totals 12 residues. Trimming took 2 bases from V and 7 from J, leaving 6 bases between them. Germline-derived CDR1 and CDR2 are SGHDT and YYEEEE.

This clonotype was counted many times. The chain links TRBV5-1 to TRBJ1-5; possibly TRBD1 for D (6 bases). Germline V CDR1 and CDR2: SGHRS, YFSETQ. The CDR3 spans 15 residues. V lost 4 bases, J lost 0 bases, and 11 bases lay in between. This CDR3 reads CASSRSTGSNQPQHF. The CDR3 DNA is TGCGCCAGCAGCCGGTCGACAGGTAGCAATCAGCCCCAGCATTTT.

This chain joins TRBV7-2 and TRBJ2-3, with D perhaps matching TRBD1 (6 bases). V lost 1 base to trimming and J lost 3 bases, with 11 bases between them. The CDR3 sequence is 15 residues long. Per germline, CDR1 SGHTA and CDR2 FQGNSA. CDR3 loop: CASSLVPQGTDTQYF. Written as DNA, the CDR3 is TGTGCCAGCAGCTTAGTCCCCCAGGGGACAGATACGCAGTATTTT.

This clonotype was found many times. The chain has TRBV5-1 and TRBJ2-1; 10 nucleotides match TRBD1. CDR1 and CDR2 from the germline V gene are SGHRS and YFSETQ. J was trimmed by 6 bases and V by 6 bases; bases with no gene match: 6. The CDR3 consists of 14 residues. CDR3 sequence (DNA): TGCGCCAGCACGAAGGGACAGGGGCGCAATGAGCAGTTCTTC. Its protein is CASTKGQGRNEQFF.

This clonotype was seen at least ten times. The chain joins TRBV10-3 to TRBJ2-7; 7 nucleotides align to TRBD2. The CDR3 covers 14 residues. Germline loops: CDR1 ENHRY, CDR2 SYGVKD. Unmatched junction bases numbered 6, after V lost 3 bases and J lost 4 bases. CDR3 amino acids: CAISDDRGEYEQYF. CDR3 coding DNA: TGTGCCATCAGTGACGATCGGGGGGAATACGAGCAGTACTTC.

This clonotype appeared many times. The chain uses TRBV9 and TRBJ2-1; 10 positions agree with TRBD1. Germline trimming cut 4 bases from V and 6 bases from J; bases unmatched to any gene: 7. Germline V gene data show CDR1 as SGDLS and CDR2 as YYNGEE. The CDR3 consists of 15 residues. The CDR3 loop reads CASSHWDRGFNEQFF. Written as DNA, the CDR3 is TGTGCCAGCAGCCATTGGGACAGGGGTTTCAATGAGCAGTTCTTC.

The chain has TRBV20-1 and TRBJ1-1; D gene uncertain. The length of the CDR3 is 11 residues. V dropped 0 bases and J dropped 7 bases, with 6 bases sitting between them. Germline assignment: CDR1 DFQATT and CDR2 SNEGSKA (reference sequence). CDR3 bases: TGCAGTGCTAGAGATATAGTTGAAGCTTTCTTT. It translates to CSARDIVEAFF.

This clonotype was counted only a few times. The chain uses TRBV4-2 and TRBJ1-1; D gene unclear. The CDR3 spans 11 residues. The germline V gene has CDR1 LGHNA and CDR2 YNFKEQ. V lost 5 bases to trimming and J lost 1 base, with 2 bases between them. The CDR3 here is CASSENTEAFF. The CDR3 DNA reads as TGTGCCAGCAGCGAGAACACTGAAGCTTTCTTT.

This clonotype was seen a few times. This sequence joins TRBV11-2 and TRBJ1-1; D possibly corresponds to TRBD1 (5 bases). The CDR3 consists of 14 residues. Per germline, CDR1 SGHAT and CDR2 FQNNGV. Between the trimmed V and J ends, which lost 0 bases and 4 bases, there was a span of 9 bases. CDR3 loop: CASSLERGITEAFF. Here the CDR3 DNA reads TGTGCCAGCAGCTTAGAGCGGGGCATCACTGAAGCTTTCTTT.

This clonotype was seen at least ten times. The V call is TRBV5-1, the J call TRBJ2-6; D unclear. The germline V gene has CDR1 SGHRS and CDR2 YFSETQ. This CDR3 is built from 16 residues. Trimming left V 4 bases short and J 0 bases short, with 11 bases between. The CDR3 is CASSISVSSGANVLTF. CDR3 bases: TGCGCCAGCAGCATAAGCGTAAGCTCTGGGGCCAACGTCCTGACTTTC.

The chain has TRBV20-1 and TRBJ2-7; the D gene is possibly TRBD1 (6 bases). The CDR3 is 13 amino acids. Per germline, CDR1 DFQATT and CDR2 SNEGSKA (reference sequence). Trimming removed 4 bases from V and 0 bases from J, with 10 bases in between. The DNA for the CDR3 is TGCAGTGCTAATAGACAGGCCTCCTACGAGCAGTACTTC. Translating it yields CSANRQASYEQYF.

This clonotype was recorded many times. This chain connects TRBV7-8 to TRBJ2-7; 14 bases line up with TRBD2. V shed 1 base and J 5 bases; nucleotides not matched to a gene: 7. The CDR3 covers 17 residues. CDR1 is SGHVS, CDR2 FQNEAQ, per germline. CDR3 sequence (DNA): TGTGCCAGCAGCTTAGTTTCGGGACTAGCGGGAGTCCACGAGCAGTACTTC. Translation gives CASSLVSGLAGVHEQYF.

CDR3 sequence reads: CASSGLAGPGEQYF. The CDR3 DNA is TGTGCCAGCAGTGGTCTAGCGGGACCGGGCGAGCAGTACTTC. This chain uses TRBV6-1 with TRBJ2-7, with TRBD2 matching over 9 bases. CDR3 size: 14 residues. Germline V gene sequence: CDR1 MNHNS, CDR2 SASEGT. The junction had 7 bases not matched to a gene; V was cut back by 4 bases and J by 6 bases.